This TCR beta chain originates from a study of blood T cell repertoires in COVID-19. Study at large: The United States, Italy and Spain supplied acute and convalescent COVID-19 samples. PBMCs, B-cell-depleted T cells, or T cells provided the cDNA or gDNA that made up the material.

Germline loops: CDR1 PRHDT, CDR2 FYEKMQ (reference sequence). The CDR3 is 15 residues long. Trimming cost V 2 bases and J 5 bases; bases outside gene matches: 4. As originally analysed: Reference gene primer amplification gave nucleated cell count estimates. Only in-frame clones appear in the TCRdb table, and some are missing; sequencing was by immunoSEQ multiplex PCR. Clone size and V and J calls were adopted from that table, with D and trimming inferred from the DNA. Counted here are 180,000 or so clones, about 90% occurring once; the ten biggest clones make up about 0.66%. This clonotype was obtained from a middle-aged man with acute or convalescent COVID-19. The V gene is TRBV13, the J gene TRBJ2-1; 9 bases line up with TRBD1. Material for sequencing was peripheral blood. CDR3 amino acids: CASSLITGGNNEQFF. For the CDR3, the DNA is TGTGCCAGCAGCTTAATAACAGGGGGCAACAATGAGCAGTTCTTC.